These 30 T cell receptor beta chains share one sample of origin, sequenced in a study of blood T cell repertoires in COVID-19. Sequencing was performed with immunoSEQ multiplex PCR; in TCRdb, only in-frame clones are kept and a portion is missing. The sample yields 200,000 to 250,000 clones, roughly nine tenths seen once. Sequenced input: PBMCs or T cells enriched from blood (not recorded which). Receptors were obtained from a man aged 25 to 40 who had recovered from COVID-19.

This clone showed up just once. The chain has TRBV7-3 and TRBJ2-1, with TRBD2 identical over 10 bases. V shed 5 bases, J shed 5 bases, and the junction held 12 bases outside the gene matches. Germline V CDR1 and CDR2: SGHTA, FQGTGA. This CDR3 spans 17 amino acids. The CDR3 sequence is CASSPSLGLAVNNEQFF. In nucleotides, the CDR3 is TGTGCCAGCAGCCCATCCTTAGGACTAGCGGTCAACAATGAGCAGTTCTTC.

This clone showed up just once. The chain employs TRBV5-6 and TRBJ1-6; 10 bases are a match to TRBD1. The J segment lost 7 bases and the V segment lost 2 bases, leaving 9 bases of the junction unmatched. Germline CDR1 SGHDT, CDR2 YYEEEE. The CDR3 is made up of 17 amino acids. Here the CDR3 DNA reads TGTGCCAGCAGCTTCAGGACAGGGGGAGTTCGGAATTCACCCCTCCACTTT. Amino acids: CASSFRTGGVRNSPLHF.

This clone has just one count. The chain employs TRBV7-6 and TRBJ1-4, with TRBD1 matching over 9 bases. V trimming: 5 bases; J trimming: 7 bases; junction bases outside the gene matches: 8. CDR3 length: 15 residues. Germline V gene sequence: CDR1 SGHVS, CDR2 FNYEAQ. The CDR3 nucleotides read TGTGCCAGCAGCGCGACAGGGGGGTTTTTTGAAAAACTGTTTTTT. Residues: CASSATGGFFEKLFF.

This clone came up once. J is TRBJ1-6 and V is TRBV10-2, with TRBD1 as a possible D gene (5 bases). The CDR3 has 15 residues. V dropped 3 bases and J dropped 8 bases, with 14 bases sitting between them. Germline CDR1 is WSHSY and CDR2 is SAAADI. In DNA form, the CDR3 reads TGCGCCAGCAGTGAAATTTCCGGGGGGGATTCACCCCTCCACTTT. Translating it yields CASSEISGGDSPLHF.

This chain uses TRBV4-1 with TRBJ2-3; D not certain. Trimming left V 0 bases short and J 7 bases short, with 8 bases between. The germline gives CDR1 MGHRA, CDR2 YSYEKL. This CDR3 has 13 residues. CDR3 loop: CASSQDLRNTQYF. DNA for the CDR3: TGCGCCAGCAGCCAAGATTTGAGAAATACGCAGTATTTT.

CDR3 residues: CASSQVLGRGFNGYTF. CDR3 sequence (DNA): TGTGCCAGCAGCCAAGTACTCGGCAGGGGCTTTAATGGCTACACCTTC. The gene calls are TRBV3-1 (or the pseudogene TRBV3-2) and TRBJ1-2; D perhaps matches TRBD1 (6 bases). The ends were cut back, 1 base at V and 6 bases at J, with 18 bases in the middle. Germline values: CDR1 LGHDT, CDR2 YNNKEL (reference sequence). The CDR3 length is 16 residues.

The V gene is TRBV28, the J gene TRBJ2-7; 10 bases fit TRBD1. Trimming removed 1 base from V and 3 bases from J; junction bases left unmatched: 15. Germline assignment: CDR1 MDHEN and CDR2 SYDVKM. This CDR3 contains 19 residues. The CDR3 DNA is TGTGCCAGCAGTTTATTGGGGAGAGTCGGGACAGGGGTGGACTACGAGCAGTACTTC. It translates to CASSLLGRVGTGVDYEQYF.

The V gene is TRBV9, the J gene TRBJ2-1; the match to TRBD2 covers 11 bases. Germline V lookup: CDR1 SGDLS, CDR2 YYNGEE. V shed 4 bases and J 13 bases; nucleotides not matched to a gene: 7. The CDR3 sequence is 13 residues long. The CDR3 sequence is CASSSQTSGDQFF. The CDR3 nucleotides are TGTGCCAGCAGCTCCCAGACTAGCGGGGACCAGTTCTTC.

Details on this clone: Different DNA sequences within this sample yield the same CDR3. The CDR3 sequence is CASSLLQGINSPLHF. The CDR3, as DNA: TGTGCCAGCAGCTTGTTACAGGGGATAAATTCACCCCTCCACTTT. This rearrangement joins TRBV7-2 to TRBJ1-6; 7 positions match TRBD1. The CDR3 consists of 15 residues. In germline, CDR1 is SGHTA, CDR2 FQGNSA. V shed 3 bases and J 7 bases; nucleotides not matched to a gene: 6.

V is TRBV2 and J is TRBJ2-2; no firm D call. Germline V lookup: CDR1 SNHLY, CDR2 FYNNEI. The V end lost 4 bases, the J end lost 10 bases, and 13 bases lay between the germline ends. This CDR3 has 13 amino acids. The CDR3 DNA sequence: TGTGCCAGCAGTGGTCTACTGAGATCGGAGCTGTTTTTT. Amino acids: CASSGLLRSELFF. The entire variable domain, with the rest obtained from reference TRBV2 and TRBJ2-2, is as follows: EPEVTQTPSHQVTQMGQEVILRCVPISNHLYFYWYRQILGQKVEFLVSFYNNEISEKSEIFDDQFSVERPDGSNFTLKIRSTKLEDSAMYFCASSGLLRSELFFGEGSRLTVL.

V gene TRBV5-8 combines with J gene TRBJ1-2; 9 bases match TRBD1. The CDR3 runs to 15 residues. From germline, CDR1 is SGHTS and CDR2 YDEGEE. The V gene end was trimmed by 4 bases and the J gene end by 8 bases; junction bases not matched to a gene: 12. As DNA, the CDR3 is TGTGCCAGCAGCGTTCGCCGGGACAGGGAGGACGGCTACACCTTC. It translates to CASSVRRDREDGYTF. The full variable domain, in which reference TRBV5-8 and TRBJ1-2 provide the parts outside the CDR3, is EAGVTQSPTHLIKTRGQQATLRCSPISGHTSVYWYQQALGLGLQFLLWYDEGEERNRGNFPPRFSGRQFPNYSSELNVNALELEDSALYLCASSVRRDREDGYTFGSGTRLTVV.

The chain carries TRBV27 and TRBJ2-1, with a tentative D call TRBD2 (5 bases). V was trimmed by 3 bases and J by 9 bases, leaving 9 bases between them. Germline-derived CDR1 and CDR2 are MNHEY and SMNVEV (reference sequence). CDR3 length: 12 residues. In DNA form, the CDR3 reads TGTGCCAGCAGTTTTTCGAGCGGTGAGCAGTTCTTC. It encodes CASSFSSGEQFF.

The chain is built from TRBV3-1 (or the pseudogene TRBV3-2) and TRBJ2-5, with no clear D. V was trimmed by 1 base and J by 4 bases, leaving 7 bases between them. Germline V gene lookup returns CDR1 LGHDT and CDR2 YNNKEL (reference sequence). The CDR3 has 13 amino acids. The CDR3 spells CASSQVFGETQYF. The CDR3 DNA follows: TGTGCCAGCAGCCAAGTTTTCGGAGAGACCCAGTACTTC.

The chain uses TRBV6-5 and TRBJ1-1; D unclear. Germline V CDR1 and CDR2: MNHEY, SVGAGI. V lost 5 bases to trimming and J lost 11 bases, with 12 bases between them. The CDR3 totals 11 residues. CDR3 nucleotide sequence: TGTGCCAGCAGTAGTTTGGGCCGGGCTTTCTTT. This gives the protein CASSSLGRAFF.

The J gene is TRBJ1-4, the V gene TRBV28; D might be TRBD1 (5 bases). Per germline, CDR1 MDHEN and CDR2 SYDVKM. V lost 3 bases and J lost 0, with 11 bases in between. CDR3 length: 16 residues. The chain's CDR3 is CASSLGGVATNEKLFF. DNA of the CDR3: TGTGCCAGCAGTTTGGGAGGGGTTGCAACTAATGAAAAACTGTTTTTT.

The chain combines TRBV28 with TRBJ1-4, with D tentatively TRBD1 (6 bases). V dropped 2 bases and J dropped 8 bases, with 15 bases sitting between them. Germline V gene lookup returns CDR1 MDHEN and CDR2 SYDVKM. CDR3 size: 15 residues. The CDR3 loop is CASSLGGRGGEKLFF. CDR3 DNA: TGTGCCAGCAGTTTAGGGGGCCGGGGGGGCGAAAAACTGTTTTTT. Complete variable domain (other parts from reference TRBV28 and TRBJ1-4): DVKVTQSSRYLVKRTGEKVFLECVQDMDHENMFWYRQDPGLGLRLIYFSYDVKMKEKGDIPEGYSVSREKKERFSLILESASTNQTSMYLCASSLGGRGGEKLFFGSGTQLSVL.

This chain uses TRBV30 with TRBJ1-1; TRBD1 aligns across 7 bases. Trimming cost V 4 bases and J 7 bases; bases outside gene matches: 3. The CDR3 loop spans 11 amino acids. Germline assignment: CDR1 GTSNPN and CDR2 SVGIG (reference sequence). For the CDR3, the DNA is TGTGCCTGGACCAGACAGGGTGAAGCTTTCTTT. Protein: CAWTRQGEAFF.

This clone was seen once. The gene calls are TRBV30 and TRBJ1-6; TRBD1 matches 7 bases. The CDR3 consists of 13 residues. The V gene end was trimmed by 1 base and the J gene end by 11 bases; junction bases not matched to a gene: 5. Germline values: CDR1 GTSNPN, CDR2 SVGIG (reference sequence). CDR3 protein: CAWSGTGSAPLHF. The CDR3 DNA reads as TGTGCCTGGAGTGGGACAGGCTCGGCACCCCTCCACTTT.

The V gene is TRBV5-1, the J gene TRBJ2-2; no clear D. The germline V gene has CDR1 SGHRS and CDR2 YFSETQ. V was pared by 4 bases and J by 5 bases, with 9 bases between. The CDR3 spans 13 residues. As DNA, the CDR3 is TGCGCCAGCAGCGTCGACTCGACCGGGGAGCTGTTTTTT. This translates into CASSVDSTGELFF. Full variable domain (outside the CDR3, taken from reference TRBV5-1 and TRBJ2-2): KAGVTQTPRYLIKTRGQQVTLSCSPISGHRSVSWYQQTPGQGLQFLFEYFSETQRNKGNFPGRFSGRQFSNSRSEMNVSTLELGDSALYLCASSVDSTGELFFGEGSRLTVL.

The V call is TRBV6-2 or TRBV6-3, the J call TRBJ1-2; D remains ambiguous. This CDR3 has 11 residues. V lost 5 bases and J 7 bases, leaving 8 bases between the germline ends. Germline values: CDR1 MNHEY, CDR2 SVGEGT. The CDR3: CASSEVPGYTF. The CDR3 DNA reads TGTGCCAGCAGTGAGGTTCCTGGCTACACCTTC.

The CDR3 here is CASSSLGGANVLTF. The CDR3 DNA follows: TGTGCCAGCAGCTCCCTCGGGGGGGCCAACGTCCTGACTTTC. V and J are TRBV13 and TRBJ2-6, with no clear D. The CDR3 totals 14 residues. The germline V gene has CDR1 PRHDT and CDR2 FYEKMQ (reference sequence). Trimming removed 4 bases from V and 4 bases from J, with 8 bases in between. The whole variable domain, filled in from reference TRBV13 and TRBJ2-6, reads AAGVIQSPRHLIKEKRETATLKCYPIPRHDTVYWYQQGPGQDPQFLISFYEKMQSDKGSIPDRFSAQQFSDYHSELNMSSLELGDSALYFCASSSLGGANVLTFGAGSRLTVL.

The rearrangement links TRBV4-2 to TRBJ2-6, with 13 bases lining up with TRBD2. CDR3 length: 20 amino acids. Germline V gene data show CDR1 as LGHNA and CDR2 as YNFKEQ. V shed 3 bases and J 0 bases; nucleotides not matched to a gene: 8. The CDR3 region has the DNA TGTGCCAGCAGCCAGAGGGAGGGACTAGCGGGAACCTCTGGGGCCAACGTCCTGACTTTC. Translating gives CASSQREGLAGTSGANVLTF.

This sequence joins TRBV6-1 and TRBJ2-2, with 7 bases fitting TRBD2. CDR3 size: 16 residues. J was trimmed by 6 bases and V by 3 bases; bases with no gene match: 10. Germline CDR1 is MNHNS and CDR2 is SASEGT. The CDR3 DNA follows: TGTGCCAGCAGTGATCGGGGCGGGAGAAACGCCGGGGAGCTGTTTTTT. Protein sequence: CASSDRGGRNAGELFF.

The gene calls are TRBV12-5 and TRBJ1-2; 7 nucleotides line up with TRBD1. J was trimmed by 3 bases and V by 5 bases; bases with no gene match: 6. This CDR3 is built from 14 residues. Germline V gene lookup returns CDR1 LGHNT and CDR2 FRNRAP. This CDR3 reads CASGITGVDYGYTF. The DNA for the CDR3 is TGTGCTAGTGGTATAACAGGGGTGGACTATGGCTACACCTTC.

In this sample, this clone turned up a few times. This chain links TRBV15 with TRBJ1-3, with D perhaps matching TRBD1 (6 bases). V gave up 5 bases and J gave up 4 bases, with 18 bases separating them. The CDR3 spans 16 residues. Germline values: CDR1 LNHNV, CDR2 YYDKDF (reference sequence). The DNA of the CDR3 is TGTGCCACCAGCCTCCACGCCCAGGGGATCGGAAACACCATATATTTT. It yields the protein CATSLHAQGIGNTIYF.

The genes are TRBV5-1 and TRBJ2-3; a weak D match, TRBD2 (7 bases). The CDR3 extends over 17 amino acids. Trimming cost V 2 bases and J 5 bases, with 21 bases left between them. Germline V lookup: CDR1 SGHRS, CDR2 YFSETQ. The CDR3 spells CASSLNIGGGRGDTQYF. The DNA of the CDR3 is TGCGCCAGCAGCTTAAATATTGGCGGGGGCCGGGGAGATACGCAGTATTTT.

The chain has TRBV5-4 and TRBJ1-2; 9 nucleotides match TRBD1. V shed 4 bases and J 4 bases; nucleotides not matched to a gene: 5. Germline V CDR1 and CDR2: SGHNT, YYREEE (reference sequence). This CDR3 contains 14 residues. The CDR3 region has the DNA TGTGCCAGCAGCCCGGGACAGGGCTTCTATGGCTACACCTTC. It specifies CASSPGQGFYGYTF.

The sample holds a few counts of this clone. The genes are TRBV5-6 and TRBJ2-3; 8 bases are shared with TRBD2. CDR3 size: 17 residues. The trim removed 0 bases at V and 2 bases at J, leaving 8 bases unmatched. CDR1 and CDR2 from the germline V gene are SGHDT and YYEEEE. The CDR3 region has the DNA TGTGCCAGCAGCTTGGCGGGAGGGCCCCCGCCCACAGATACGCAGTATTTT. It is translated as CASSLAGGPPPTDTQYF.

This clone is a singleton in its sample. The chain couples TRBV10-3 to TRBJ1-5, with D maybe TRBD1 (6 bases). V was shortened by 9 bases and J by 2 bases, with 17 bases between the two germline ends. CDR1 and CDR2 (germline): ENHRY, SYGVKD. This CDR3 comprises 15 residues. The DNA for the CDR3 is TGTGCCATTCGGGAGGGGGGCGCCGGCAATCAGCCCCAGCATTTT. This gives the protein CAIREGGAGNQPQHF.

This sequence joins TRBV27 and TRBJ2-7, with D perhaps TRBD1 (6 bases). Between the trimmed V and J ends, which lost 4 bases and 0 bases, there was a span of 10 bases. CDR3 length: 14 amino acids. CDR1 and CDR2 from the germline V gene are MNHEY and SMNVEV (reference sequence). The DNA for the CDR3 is TGTGCCAGCAGTTACAGGGAGAGCTCCTACGAGCAGTACTTC. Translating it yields CASSYRESSYEQYF.